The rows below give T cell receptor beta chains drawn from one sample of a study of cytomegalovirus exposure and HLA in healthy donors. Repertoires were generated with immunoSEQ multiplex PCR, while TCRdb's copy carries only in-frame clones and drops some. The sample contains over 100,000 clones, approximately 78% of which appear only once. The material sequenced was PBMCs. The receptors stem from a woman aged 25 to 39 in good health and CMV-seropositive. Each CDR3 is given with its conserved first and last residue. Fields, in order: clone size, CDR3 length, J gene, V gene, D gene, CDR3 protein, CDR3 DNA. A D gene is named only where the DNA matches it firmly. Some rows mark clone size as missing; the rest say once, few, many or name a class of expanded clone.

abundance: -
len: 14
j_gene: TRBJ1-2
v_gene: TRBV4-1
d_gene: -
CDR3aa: CASSQVGGTGGYTF
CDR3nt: TGCGCCAGCAGCCAAGTAGGAGGGACCGGTGGCTACACCTTC

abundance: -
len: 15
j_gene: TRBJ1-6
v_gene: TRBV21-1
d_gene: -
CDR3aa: CASSSLDRGNSPLHF
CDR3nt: TGTGCCAGCAGCAGCCTGGACAGGGGTAATTCACCCCTCCACTTT

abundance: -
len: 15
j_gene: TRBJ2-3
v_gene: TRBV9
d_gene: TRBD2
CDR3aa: CASSVGAGSTDTQYF
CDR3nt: TGTGCCAGCAGCGTTGGAGCGGGGTCCACAGATACGCAGTATTTT

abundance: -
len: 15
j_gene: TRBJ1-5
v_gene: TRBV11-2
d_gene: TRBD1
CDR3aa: CASSSGQVGAQPQHF
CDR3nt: TGTGCCAGCAGCTCGGGACAGGTTGGGGCTCAGCCCCAGCATTTT

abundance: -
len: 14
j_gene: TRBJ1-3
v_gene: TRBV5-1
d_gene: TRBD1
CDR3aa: CASSGDSAGNTIYF
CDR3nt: TGCGCCAGCAGCGGGGACAGTGCTGGAAACACCATATATTTT

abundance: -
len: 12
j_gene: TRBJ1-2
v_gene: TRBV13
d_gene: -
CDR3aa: CASSLEQGGYTF
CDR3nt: TGTGCCAGCAGCCTAGAGCAGGGCGGCTACACCTTC

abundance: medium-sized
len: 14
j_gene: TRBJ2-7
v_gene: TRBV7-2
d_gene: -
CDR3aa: CASSLVARTYEQYF
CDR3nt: TGTGCCAGCAGCTTAGTTGCCAGGACCTACGAGCAGTACTTC

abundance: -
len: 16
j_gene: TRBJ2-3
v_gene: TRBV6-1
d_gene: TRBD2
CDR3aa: CASSVRLAGSTDTQYF
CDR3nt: TGTGCCAGCAGTGTACGACTAGCGGGGAGCACAGATACGCAGTATTTT

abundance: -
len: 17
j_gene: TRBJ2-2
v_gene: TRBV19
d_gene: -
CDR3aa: CASSIRAGTIDTGELFF
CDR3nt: TGTGCCAGTAGTATCAGAGCCGGGACAATAGACACCGGGGAGCTGTTTTTT

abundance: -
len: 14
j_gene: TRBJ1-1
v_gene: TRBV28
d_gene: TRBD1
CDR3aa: CASSLLGQDTEAFF
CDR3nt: TGTGCCAGCAGTTTATTGGGACAGGACACTGAAGCTTTCTTT

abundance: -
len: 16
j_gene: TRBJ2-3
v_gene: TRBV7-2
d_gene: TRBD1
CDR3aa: CASSLSWDSLTDTQYF
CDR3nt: TGTGCCAGCAGCTTATCTTGGGACAGCCTCACAGATACGCAGTATTTT

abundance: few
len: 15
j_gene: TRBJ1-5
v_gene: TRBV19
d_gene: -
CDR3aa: CASSRGDISNQPQHF
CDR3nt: TGTGCCAGTAGTAGGGGCGATATCAGCAATCAGCCCCAGCATTTT

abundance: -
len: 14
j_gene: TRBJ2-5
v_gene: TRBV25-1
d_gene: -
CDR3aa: CASRDLRGGETQYF
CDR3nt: TGTGCCAGCAGGGACTTGCGTGGAGGAGAGACCCAGTACTTC

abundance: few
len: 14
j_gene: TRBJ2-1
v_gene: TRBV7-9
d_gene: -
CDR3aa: CASSPGNFYNEQFF
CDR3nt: TGTGCCAGCAGCCCAGGGAATTTTTACAATGAGCAGTTCTTC

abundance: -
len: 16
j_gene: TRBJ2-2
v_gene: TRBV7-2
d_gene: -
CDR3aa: CASSPTWQGNTGELFF
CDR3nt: TGTGCCAGCAGCCCCACGTGGCAGGGGAACACCGGGGAGCTGTTTTTT

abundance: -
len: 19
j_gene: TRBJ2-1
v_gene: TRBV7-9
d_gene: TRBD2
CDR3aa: CASSFPSSGGSSTYNEQFF
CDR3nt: TGTGCCAGCAGCTTCCCTTCTAGCGGGGGCTCTTCTACTTACAATGAGCAGTTCTTC

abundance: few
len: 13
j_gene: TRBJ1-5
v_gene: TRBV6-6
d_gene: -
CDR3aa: CASSQTENQPQHF
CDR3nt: TGTGCCAGCAGTCAAACGGAGAATCAGCCCCAGCATTTT

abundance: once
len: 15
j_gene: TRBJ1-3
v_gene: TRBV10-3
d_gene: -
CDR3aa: CAISESGTSGNTIYF
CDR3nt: TGTGCCATCAGTGAGTCAGGGACATCTGGAAACACCATATATTTT

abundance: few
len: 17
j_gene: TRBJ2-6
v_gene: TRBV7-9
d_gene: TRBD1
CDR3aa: CASTRDRMTHGANVLTF
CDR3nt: TGTGCCAGCACCCGGGACAGGATGACGCACGGGGCCAACGTCCTGACTTTC

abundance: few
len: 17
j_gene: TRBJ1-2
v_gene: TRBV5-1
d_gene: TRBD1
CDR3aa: CASSGRTGGEIDYGYTF
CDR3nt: TGCGCCAGCAGCGGCCGGACAGGGGGCGAGATTGACTATGGCTACACCTTC

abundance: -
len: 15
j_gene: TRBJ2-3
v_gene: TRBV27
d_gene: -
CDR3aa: CASNQLGPSADTQYF
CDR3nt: TGTGCCAGTAACCAACTGGGGCCCAGCGCAGATACGCAGTATTTT

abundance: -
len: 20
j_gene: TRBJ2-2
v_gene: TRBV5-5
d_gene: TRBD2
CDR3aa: CASSWGGSLRRGSTTGELFF
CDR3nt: TGTGCCAGCAGCTGGGGGGGAAGCCTTAGGCGGGGAAGTACAACCGGGGAGCTGTTTTTT

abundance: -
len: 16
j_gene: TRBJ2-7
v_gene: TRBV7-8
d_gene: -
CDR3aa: CASSPGEGGVSYEQYF
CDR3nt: TGTGCCAGCAGTCCAGGGGAGGGGGGCGTCTCCTACGAGCAGTACTTC

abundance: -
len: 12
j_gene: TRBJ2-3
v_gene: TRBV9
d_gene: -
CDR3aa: CASSGLEDTQYF
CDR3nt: TGTGCCAGCAGCGGGCTCGAAGATACGCAGTATTTT

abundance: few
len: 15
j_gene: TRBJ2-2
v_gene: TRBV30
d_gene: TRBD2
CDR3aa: CAWSVVASGAAELFF
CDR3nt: TGTGCCTGGAGTGTAGTCGCTAGCGGGGCCGCGGAGCTGTTTTTT